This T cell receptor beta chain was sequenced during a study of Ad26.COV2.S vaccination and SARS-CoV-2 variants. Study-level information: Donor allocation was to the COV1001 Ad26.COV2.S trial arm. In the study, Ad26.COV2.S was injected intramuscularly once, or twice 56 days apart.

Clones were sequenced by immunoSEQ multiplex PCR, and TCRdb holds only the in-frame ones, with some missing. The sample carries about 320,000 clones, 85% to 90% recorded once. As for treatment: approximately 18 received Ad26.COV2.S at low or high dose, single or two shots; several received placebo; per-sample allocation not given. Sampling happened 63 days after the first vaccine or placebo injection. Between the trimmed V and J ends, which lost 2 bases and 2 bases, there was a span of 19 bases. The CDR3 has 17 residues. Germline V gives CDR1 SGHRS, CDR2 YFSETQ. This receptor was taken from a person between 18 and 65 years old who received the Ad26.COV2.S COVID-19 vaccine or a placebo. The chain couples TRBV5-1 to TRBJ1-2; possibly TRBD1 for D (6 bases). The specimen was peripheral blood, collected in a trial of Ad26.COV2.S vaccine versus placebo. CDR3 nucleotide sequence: TGCGCCAGCAGCTTCGGGCAGGGGTTAGAATGGAACTATGGCTACACCTTC. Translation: CASSFGQGLEWNYGYTF.